This record concerns one TCR beta chain sequence. Its specificity is unknown. With 0 bases removed from V and 6 bases from J, the gap between germline ends came to 14 bases. The CDR3 length is 15 residues. Germline V lookup: CDR1 MGHDK, CDR2 SYGVNS. The data are from a study of cytomegalovirus exposure and HLA in healthy donors. Notes on the study in general: Most of the CMV-associated TCR beta chains (in a later analysis) appeared to be HLA-restricted. Among the CMV-associated chains, a few were confirmed in vitro as specific for CMV antigens.

PCR amplification relied on 60 Vbeta primers (plus 13 Jbeta primers). The data were produced by immunoSEQ multiplex PCR, yet TCRdb's version contains in-frame clones alone and is incomplete. The data show some 130,000 clones, and the top ten clones hold approximately 1.6%. The source material was PBMCs. The clonotype originates from a woman aged 40 to 50 in good health and CMV-seropositive. This rearrangement joins TRBV25-1 to TRBJ1-2; the D is unclear. CDR3 DNA: TGTGCCAGCAGTGAATATCTGGCGGCTGCTAATGGCTACACCTTC. It is translated as CASSEYLAAANGYTF.